The 17 T cell receptor beta chains in this list originate from one sample, sequenced in a study of shared clonotypes between healthy human individuals. In the naive CD8 group, cells lacked CD45RO and were positively selected for CCR7, so terminally differentiated effector memory CD45RA+ cells were left out. TCRdb's copy holds only in-frame clones and misses some; the assay was immunoSEQ multiplex PCR. This table holds about 750,000 clones, 90% to 95% found once. The sequencing input was naive CD8+ T cells sorted from blood. These receptors all stem from a man aged 25-45 years in good health.

There are a few counts of this clone. This chain connects TRBV7-2 to TRBJ2-7; 9 nucleotides line up with TRBD2. The CDR3 sequence is 16 residues long. V was pared by 3 bases and J by 3 bases, with 9 bases of the junction left unmatched. Germline V gene lookup returns CDR1 SGHTA and CDR2 FQGNSA. CDR3 sequence reads: CASSLGLGLAFYEQYF. CDR3 coding DNA: TGTGCCAGCAGCTTGGGGCTGGGACTAGCTTTCTACGAGCAGTACTTC.

The gene calls are TRBV7-9 and TRBJ2-1, with 7 bases aligning to TRBD2. This CDR3 has 19 residues. V lost 1 base, J lost 3 bases, and 15 bases stayed unmatched. Germline-derived CDR1 and CDR2 are SEHNR and FQNEAQ (reference sequence). The CDR3 is CASSLGGLRGRGDYNEQFF. The CDR3, as DNA: TGTGCCAGCAGCTTAGGGGGACTTCGCGGGAGAGGGGACTACAATGAGCAGTTCTTC. The variable domain in full, with the rest retrieved from reference TRBV7-9 and TRBJ2-1, is DTGVSQNPRHKITKRGQNVTFRCDPISEHNRLYWYRQTLGQGPEFLTYFQNEAQLEKSRLLSDRFSAERPKGSFSTLEIQRTEQGDSAMYLCASSLGGLRGRGDYNEQFFGPGTRLTVL.

This chain joins TRBV4-1 and TRBJ1-2, with D unclear. The CDR3 consists of 15 residues. From germline, CDR1 is MGHRA and CDR2 YSYEKL. With 1 base removed from V and 0 bases from J, the gap between germline ends came to 9 bases. CDR3 coding DNA: TGCGCCAGCAGCCAAGGTATAGGAGCTAACTATGGCTACACCTTC. The encoded protein is CASSQGIGANYGYTF.

In this sample, this clone turned up once. The rearrangement joins TRBV2 to TRBJ2-1; possibly TRBD2 for D (7 bases). The CDR3 runs 15 residues. Germline V lookup: CDR1 SNHLY, CDR2 FYNNEI. The V gene lost 2 bases and the J gene lost 7 bases, with 15 bases spanning the gap. CDR3 protein: CASSERGGTENEQFF. CDR3 in DNA: TGTGCCAGCAGTGAAAGGGGGGGGACCGAGAATGAGCAGTTCTTC.

This clone has only one observation. V usage is TRBV4-1 and J usage is TRBJ2-3, with D perhaps matching TRBD2 (6 bases). CDR1 MGHRA and CDR2 YSYEKL come from the germline V gene. Trimming cost V 6 bases and J 0 bases, with 13 bases left between them. This CDR3 has 15 amino acids. CDR3 DNA sequence: TGCGCCAGCAGGCTAAGGGCGGGAAGCACAGATACGCAGTATTTT. It translates to CASRLRAGSTDTQYF.

A remark on this clone: Other DNA sequences from this sample encode an identical CDR3 as well. The DNA for the CDR3 is TGTGCCAGCAGCCGGGGCGCCAATCAGCCCCAGCATTTT. It encodes CASSRGANQPQHF. V is TRBV6-5 and J is TRBJ1-5; the D gene is possibly TRBD1 (5 bases). The CDR3 is made up of 13 amino acids. V gave up 6 bases and J gave up 3 bases, with 9 bases separating them. Looked up from germline, CDR1 is MNHEY and CDR2 is SVGAGI.

On this clone itself: Other nucleotide sequences in the sample specify the same CDR3. V gene TRBV7-6 combines with J gene TRBJ2-1, with TRBD2 matching 14 bases. CDR3 length equals 17 residues. Germline V gene data show CDR1 as SGHVS and CDR2 as FNYEAQ. The V segment lost 5 bases and the J segment 0 bases; nucleotides outside the gene matches: 3. The CDR3 DNA follows: TGTGCCAGCAGCCCCGGGACTAGCGGGAGCTCCTACAATGAGCAGTTCTTC. It codes for CASSPGTSGSSYNEQFF. The full variable domain, completed using reference TRBV7-6 and TRBJ2-1, is GAGVSQSPRYKVTKRGQDVALRCDPISGHVSLYWYRQALGQGPEFLTYFNYEAQQDKSGLPNDRFSAERPEGSISTLTIQRTEQRDSAMYRCASSPGTSGSSYNEQFFGPGTRLTVL.

This clone was seen a handful of times. The CDR3 here is CASSPLAGLIGELFF. In DNA form, the CDR3 reads TGTGCCAGCAGTCCGCTAGCGGGATTAATCGGGGAGCTGTTTTTT. The rearrangement uses TRBV27 and TRBJ2-2; 9 positions agree with TRBD2. The CDR3 runs 15 residues. The V segment lost 5 bases and the J segment 7 bases; nucleotides outside the gene matches: 8. From germline, CDR1 is MNHEY and CDR2 SMNVEV (reference sequence).

This rearrangement joins TRBV6-1 to TRBJ2-7; D unresolved. V was shortened by 5 bases and J by 0 bases, with 11 bases between the two germline ends. Germline V gene lookup returns CDR1 MNHNS and CDR2 SASEGT. This CDR3 has 14 residues. The CDR3 region is CASSLGRYSYEQYF. The DNA for the CDR3 is TGTGCCAGCAGTCTCGGAAGGTACTCCTACGAGCAGTACTTC.

This rearrangement joins TRBV9 to TRBJ2-6, with TRBD1 matching 7 bases. The trim removed 4 bases at V and 0 bases at J, leaving 10 bases unmatched. Germline CDR1 is SGDLS and CDR2 is YYNGEE. This CDR3 spans 18 amino acids. The CDR3 region has the DNA TGTGCCAGCAGCCTGGGCCGGGACAGAATCTCTGGGGCCAACGTCCTGACTTTC. Translating it yields CASSLGRDRISGANVLTF.

V gene TRBV11-2 combines with J gene TRBJ2-1; 12 bases line up with TRBD2. The V gene's germline CDR1 is SGHAT and CDR2 FQNNGV. The ends lost 5 bases at V and 6 bases at J; junction bases unmatched: 17. The CDR3 has 19 amino acids. The CDR3 loop is CASSPGLAGPLPLFNEQFF. The CDR3, as DNA: TGTGCCAGCAGCCCCGGACTAGCGGGACCCTTACCTCTTTTCAATGAGCAGTTCTTC.

The genes are TRBV6-5 and TRBJ2-2, with 7 positions matching TRBD1. The CDR3 extends over 15 amino acids. J gave up 2 bases and V 6 bases, and 6 bases lay outside the gene matches. Germline CDR1 reads MNHEY; CDR2 reads SVGAGI. The DNA for the CDR3 is TGTGCCAGCAGCTCAGACAGGGTAAACACCGGGGAGCTGTTTTTT. Translation: CASSSDRVNTGELFF.

This chain uses TRBV28 with TRBJ2-7, with TRBD1 identical over 10 bases. With V trimmed by 3 bases and J by 9 bases, 14 bases remained unmatched. Germline V lookup: CDR1 MDHEN, CDR2 SYDVKM. This CDR3 is 16 amino acids long. CDR3 protein: CASSFPDRDRGSGQYF. In nucleotides, the CDR3 is TGTGCCAGCAGTTTTCCGGACCGGGACAGGGGTTCGGGGCAGTACTTC.

The gene calls are TRBV25-1 and TRBJ1-2; D is undetermined. The CDR3 has 14 amino acids. CDR1 and CDR2 from the germline V gene are MGHDK and SYGVNS. Trimming removed 2 bases at V and 7 bases at J, with 14 bases between. CDR3 DNA sequence: TGTGCCAGCAGTGAACTCAGCGTGACTCGTGGCTACACCTTC. Translation gives CASSELSVTRGYTF.

V gene TRBV5-1 combines with J gene TRBJ2-1; TRBD2 matches 8 bases. The junction had 10 bases not matched to a gene; V was cut back by 3 bases and J by 5 bases. CDR3 length: 16 residues. The germline CDR1 and CDR2 sequences are SGHRS and YFSETQ. CDR3 sequence reads: CASSSRGGRINNEQFF. Here the CDR3 DNA reads TGCGCCAGCAGCTCCCGGGGGGGGCGTATTAACAATGAGCAGTTCTTC.

The chain uses TRBV29-1 and TRBJ2-1; D gene uncertain. CDR3 size: 16 residues. Deletions cut 3 bases from V and 0 bases from J, with 15 bases between. The V gene's germline CDR1 is SQVTM and CDR2 ANQGSEA. CDR3 sequence (DNA): TGCAGCGTTGATGGGATTACAAAGAGCTCCTACAATGAGCAGTTCTTC. This gives the protein CSVDGITKSSYNEQFF.

The J gene is TRBJ2-7, the V gene TRBV11-2; 7 bases fit TRBD2. The CDR3 runs to 15 residues. Per the germline V gene, CDR1 is SGHAT and CDR2 is FQNNGV. The V and J ends lost 0 bases and 7 bases, in that order; junction bases with no gene match: 9. CDR3 sequence (DNA): TGTGCCAGCAGCTTAGAGGTGGGAGGGCCGGAGGAGCAGTACTTC. This translates into CASSLEVGGPEEQYF.